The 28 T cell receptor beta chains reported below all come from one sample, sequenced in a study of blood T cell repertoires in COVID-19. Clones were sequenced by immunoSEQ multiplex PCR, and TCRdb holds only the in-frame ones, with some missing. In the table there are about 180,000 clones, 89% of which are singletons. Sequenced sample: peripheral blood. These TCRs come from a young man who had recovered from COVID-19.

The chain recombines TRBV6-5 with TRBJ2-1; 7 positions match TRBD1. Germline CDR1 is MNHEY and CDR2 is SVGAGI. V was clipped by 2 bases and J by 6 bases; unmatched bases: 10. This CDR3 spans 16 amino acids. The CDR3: CASSYQGDLTINEQFF. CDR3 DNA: TGTGCCAGCAGTTACCAGGGGGATCTCACAATCAATGAGCAGTTCTTC.

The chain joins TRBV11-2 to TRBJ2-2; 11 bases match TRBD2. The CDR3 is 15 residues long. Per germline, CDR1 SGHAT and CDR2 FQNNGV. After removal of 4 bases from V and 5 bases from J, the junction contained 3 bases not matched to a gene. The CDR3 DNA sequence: TGTGCCAGCAGCTCACTAGCGGGAGTAACCGGGGAGCTGTTTTTT. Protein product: CASSSLAGVTGELFF.

The DNA of the CDR3 is TGTGCCAGCACCCCAAGGAGCGGAAGGGAAAAACTGTTTTTT. Protein product: CASTPRSGREKLFF. The V and J genes are TRBV7-9 and TRBJ1-4; D ambiguous. The germline CDR1 and CDR2 sequences are SEHNR and FQNEAQ (reference sequence). Trimming stripped 7 bases from V and 8 bases from J, with 17 bases between. This CDR3 has 14 residues.

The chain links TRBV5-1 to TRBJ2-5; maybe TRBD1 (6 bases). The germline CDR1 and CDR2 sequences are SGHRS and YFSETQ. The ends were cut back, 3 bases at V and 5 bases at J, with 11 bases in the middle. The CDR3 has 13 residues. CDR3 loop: CASSSNQGETQYF. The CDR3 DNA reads TGCGCCAGCAGCTCGAACCAGGGGGAGACCCAGTACTTC.

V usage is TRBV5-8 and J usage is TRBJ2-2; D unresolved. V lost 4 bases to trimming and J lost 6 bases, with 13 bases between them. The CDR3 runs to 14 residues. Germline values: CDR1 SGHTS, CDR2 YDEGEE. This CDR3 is CASSPGPGPGELFF. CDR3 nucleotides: TGTGCCAGCAGCCCAGGCCCTGGCCCCGGGGAGCTGTTTTTT.

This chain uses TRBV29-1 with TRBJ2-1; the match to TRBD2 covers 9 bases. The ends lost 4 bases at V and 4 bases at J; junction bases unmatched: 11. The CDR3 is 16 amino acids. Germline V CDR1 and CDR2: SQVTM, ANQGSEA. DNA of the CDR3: TGCAGCGTTGCCCCAGGCCTTAGCGGGAGTTACAATGAGCAGTTCTTC. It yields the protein CSVAPGLSGSYNEQFF.

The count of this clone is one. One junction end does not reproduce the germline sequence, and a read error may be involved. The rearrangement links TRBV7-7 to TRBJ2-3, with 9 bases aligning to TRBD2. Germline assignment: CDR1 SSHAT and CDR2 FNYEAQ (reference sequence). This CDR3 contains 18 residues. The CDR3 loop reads CASSQRATGLAGTDTQYF. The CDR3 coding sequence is TGTGCTAGCAGCCAGAGGGCCACGGGGCTAGCGGGGACAGATACGCAGTATTTT. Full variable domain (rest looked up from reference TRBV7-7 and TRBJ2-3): GAGVSQSPRYKVTKRGQDVTLRCDPISSHATLYWYQQALGQGPEFLTYFNYEAQPDKSGLPSDRFSAERPEGSISTLTIQRTEQRDSAMYRCASSQRATGLAGTDTQYFGPGTRLTVL.

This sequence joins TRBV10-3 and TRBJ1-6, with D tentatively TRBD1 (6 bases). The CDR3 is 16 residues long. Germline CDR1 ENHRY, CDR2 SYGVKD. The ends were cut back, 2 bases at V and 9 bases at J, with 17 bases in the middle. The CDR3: CAISELGQGTSSPLHF. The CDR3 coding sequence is TGTGCCATCAGTGAGCTAGGCCAGGGGACAAGTTCACCCCTCCACTTT.

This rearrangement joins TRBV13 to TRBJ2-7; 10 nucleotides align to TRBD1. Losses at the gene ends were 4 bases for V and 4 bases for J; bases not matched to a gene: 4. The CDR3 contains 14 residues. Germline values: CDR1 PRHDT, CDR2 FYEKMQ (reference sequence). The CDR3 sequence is CASSYTGQGYEQYF. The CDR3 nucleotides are TGTGCCAGCAGCTACACGGGACAGGGGTACGAGCAGTACTTC.

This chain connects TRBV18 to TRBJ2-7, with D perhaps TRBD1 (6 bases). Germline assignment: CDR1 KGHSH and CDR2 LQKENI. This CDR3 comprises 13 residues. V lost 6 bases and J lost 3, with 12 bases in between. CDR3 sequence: CASSLGQNYEQYF. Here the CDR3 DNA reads TGTGCCAGCTCCCTCGGACAGAACTACGAGCAGTACTTC.

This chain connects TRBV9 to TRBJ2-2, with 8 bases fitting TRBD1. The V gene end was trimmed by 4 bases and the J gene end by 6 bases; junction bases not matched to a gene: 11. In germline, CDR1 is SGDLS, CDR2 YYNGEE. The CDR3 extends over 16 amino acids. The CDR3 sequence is CASSPGQGGMSGELFF. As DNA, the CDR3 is TGTGCCAGCAGCCCAGGACAGGGTGGTATGTCCGGGGAGCTGTTTTTT. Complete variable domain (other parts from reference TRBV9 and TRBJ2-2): DSGVTQTPKHLITATGQRVTLRCSPRSGDLSVYWYQQSLDQGLQFLIQYYNGEERAKGNILERFSAQQFPDLHSELNLSSLELGDSALYFCASSPGQGGMSGELFFGEGSRLTVL.

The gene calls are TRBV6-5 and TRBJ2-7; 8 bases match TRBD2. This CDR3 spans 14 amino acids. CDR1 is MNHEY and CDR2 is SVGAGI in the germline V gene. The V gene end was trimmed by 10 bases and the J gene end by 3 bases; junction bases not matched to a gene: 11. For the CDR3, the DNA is TGTGCCACCAAACCCCGGGAGGGAATCTACGAGCAGTACTTC. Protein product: CATKPREGIYEQYF.

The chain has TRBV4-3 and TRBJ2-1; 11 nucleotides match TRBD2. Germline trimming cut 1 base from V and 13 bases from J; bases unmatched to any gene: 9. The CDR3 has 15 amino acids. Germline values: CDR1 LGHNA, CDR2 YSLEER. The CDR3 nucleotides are TGCGCCAGCAGCCAAGGACTAGCGGGAACATTGAACCAGTTCTTC. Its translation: CASSQGLAGTLNQFF.

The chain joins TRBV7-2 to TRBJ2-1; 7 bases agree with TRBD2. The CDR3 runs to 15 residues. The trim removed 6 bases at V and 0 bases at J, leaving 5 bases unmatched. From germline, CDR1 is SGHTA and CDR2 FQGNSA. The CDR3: CASREAGISYNEQFF. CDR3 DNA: TGTGCCAGCAGGGAAGCGGGGATCTCCTACAATGAGCAGTTCTTC.

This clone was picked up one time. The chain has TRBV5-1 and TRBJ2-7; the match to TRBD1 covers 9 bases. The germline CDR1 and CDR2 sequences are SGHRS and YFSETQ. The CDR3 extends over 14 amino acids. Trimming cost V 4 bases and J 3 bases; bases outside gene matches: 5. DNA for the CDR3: TGCGCCAGCAGCCGGCTGGGACAGGGCTACGAGCAGTACTTC. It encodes CASSRLGQGYEQYF.

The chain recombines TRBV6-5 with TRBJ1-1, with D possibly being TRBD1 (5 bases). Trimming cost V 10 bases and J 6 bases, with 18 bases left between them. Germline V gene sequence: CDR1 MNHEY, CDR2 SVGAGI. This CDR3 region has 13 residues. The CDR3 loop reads CATVTAFTAEAFF. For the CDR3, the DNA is TGTGCCACCGTGACAGCTTTTACGGCTGAAGCTTTCTTT.

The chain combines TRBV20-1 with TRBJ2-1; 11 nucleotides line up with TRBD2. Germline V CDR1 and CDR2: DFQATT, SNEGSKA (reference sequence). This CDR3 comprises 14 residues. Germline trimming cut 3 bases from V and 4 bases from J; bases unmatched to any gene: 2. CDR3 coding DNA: TGCAGTGCTAGTGGGACTAGCGGTTACAATGAGCAGTTCTTC. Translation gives CSASGTSGYNEQFF.

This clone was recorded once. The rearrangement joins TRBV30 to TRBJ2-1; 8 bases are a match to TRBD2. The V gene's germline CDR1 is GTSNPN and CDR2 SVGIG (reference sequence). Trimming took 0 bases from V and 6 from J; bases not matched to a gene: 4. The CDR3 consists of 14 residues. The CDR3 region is CAWSVPLAGNEQFF. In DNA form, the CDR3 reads TGTGCCTGGAGTGTACCCCTAGCGGGCAATGAGCAGTTCTTC.

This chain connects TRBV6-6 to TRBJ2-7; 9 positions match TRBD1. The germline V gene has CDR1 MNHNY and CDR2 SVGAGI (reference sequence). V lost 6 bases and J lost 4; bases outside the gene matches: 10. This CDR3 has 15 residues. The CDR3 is CASSTLGQGSYEQYF. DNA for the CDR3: TGTGCCAGCAGCACCCTGGGACAGGGCTCGTACGAGCAGTACTTC.

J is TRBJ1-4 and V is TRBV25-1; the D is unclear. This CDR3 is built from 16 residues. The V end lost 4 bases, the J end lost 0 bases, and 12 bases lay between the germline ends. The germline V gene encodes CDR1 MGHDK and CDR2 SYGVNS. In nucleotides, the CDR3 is TGTGCCAGCAGTGGACTTTTAAGGACAACTAATGAAAAACTGTTTTTT. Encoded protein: CASSGLLRTTNEKLFF.

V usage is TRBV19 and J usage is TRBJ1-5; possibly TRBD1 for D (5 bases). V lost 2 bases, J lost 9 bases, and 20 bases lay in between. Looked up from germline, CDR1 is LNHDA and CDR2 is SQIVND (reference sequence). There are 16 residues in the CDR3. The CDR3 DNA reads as TGTGCCAGTAGTATATCCCAGGGCGGTCCCTTGGGGCCCCAGCATTTT. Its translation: CASSISQGGPLGPQHF.

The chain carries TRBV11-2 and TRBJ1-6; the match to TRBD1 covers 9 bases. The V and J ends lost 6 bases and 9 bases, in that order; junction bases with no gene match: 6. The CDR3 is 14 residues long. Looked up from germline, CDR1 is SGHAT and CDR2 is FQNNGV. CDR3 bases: TGTGCCAGCAGTACCGGGACAGGGAGTTCACCCCTCCACTTT. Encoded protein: CASSTGTGSSPLHF.

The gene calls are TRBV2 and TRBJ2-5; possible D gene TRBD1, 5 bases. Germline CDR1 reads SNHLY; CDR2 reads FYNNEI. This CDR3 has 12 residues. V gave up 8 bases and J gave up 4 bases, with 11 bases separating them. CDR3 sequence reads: CASVTQGETQYF. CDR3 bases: TGTGCCAGCGTGACCCAGGGAGAGACCCAGTACTTC. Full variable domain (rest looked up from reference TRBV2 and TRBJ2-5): EPEVTQTPSHQVTQMGQEVILRCVPISNHLYFYWYRQILGQKVEFLVSFYNNEISEKSEIFDDQFSVERPDGSNFTLKIRSTKLEDSAMYFCASVTQGETQYFGPGTRLLVL.

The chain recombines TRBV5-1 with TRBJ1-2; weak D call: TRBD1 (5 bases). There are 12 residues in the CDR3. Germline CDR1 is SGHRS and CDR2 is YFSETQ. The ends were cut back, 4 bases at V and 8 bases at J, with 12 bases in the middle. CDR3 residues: CASSLTAHGYTF. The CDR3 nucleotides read TGCGCCAGCAGCCTGACAGCACACGGCTACACCTTC.

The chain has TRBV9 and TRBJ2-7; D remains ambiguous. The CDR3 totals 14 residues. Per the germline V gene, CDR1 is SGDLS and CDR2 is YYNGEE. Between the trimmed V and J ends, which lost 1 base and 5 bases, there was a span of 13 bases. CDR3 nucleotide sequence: TGTGCCAGCAGCGTAACTCCCTTGAGTGACGAGCAGTACTTC. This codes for CASSVTPLSDEQYF. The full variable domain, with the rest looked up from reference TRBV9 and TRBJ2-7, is DSGVTQTPKHLITATGQRVTLRCSPRSGDLSVYWYQQSLDQGLQFLIQYYNGEERAKGNILERFSAQQFPDLHSELNLSSLELGDSALYFCASSVTPLSDEQYFGPGTRLTVT.

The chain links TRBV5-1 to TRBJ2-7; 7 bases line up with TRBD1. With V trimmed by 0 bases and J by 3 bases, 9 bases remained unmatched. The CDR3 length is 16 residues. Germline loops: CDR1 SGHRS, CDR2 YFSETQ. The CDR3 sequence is CASSLASSTGSYEQYF. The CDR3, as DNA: TGCGCCAGCAGCTTGGCCTCTTCGACAGGGAGCTACGAGCAGTACTTC.

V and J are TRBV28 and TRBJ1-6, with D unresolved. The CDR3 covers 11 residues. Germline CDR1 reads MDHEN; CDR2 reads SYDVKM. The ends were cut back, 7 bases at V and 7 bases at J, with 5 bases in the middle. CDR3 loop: CASKRNSPLHF. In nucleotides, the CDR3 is TGTGCCAGCAAGAGGAATTCACCCCTCCACTTT.

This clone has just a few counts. CDR3 DNA: TGTGCCAGCAGCTTGCGCCCGGAGCGCTTCCAGTCCTACGAGCAGTACTTC. It yields the protein CASSLRPERFQSYEQYF. This chain joins TRBV5-6 and TRBJ2-7, with no clear D. V lost 1 base to trimming and J lost 1 base, with 18 bases between them. Germline assignment: CDR1 SGHDT and CDR2 YYEEEE. This CDR3 has 17 residues. Full variable domain (missing parts from reference TRBV5-6 and TRBJ2-7): DAGVTQSPTHLIKTRGQQVTLRCSPKSGHDTVSWYQQALGQGPQFIFQYYEEEERQRGNFPDRFSGHQFPNYSSELNVNALLLGDSALYLCASSLRPERFQSYEQYFGPGTRLTVT.